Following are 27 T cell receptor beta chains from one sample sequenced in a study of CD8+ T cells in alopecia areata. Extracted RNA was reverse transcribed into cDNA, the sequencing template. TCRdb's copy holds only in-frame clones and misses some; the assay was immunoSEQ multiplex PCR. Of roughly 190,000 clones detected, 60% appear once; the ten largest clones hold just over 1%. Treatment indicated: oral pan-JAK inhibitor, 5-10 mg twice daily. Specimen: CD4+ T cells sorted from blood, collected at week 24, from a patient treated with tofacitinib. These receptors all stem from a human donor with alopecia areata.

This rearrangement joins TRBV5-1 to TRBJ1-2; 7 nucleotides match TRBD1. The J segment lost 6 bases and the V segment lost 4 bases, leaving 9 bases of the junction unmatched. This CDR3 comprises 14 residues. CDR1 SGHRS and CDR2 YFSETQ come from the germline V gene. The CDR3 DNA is TGCGCCAGCAGCAACCGGGACAGAGGGGATGGCTACACCTTC. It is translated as CASSNRDRGDGYTF.

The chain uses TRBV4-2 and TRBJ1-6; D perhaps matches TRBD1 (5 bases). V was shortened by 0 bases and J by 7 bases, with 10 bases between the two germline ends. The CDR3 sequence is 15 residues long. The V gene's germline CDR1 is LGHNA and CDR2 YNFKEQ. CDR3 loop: CASSQDQGGNSPLHF. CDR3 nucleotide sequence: TGTGCCAGCAGCCAAGATCAGGGCGGGAATTCACCCCTCCACTTT.

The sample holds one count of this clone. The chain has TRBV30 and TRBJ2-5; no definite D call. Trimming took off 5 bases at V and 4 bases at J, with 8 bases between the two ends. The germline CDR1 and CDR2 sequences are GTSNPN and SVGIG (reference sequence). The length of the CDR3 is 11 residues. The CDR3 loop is CAWGYGETQYF. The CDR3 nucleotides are TGTGCCTGGGGTTATGGAGAGACCCAGTACTTC.

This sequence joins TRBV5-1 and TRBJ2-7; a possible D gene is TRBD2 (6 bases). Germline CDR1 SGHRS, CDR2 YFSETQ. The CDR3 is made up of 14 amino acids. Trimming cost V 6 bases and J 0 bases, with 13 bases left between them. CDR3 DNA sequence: TGCGCCAGCAATCGGCGGGGTCCCTCCTACGAGCAGTACTTC. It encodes CASNRRGPSYEQYF.

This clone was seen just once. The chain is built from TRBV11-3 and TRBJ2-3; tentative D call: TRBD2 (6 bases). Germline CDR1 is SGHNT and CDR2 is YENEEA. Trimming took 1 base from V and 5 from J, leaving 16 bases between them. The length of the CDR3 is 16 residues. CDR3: CASSLVFGGTGDTQYF. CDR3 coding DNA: TGTGCCAGCAGCTTAGTATTTGGGGGGACGGGAGATACGCAGTATTTT.

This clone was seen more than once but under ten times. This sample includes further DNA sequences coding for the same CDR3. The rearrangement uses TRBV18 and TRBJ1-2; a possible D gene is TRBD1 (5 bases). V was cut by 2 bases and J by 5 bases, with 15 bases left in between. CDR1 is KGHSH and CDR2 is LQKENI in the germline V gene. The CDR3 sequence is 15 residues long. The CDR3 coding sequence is TGTGCCAGCTCACCAGGCGGACAAGAGAAGTATGGCTACACCTTC. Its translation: CASSPGGQEKYGYTF.

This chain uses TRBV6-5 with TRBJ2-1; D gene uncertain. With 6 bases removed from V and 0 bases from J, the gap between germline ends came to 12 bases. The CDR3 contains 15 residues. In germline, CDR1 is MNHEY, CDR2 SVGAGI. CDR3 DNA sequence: TGTGCCAGCAGCTCAGCTTCTAGCTCCTACAATGAGCAGTTCTTC. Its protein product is CASSSASSSYNEQFF.

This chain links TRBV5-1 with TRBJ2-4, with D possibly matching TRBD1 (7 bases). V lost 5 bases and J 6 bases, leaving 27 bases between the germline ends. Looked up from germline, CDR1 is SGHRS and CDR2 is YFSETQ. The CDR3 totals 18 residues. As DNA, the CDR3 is TGCGCCAGCAGAGGCCCCCAGGGAGGCAGGGGGTTTGGAAACATTCAGTACTTC. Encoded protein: CASRGPQGGRGFGNIQYF. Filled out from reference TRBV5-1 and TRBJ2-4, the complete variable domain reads KAGVTQTPRYLIKTRGQQVTLSCSPISGHRSVSWYQQTPGQGLQFLFEYFSETQRNKGNFPGRFSGRQFSNSRSEMNVSTLELGDSALYLCASRGPQGGRGFGNIQYFGAGTRLSVL.

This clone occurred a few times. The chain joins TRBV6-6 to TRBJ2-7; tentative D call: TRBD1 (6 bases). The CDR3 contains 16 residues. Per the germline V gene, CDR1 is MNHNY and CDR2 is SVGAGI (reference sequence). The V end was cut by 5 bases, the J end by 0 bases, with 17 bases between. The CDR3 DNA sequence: TGTGCCAGCAGTCAAACAGGGAAGGGAAGCTCCTACGAGCAGTACTTC. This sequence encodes CASSQTGKGSSYEQYF.

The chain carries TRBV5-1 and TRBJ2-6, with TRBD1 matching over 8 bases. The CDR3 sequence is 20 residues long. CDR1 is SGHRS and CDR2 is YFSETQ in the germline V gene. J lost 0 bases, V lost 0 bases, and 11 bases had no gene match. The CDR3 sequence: CASSLEGATGAVSGANVLTF. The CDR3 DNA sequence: TGCGCCAGCAGCTTGGAGGGGGCGACAGGGGCGGTCTCTGGGGCCAACGTCCTGACTTTC.

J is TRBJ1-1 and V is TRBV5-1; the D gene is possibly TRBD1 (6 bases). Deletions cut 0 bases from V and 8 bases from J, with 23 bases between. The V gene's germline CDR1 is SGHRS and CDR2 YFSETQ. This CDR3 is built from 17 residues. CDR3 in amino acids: CASSLVSGADIWIEAFF. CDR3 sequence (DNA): TGCGCCAGCAGCTTGGTTTCGGGGGCGGACATATGGATCGAAGCTTTCTTT.

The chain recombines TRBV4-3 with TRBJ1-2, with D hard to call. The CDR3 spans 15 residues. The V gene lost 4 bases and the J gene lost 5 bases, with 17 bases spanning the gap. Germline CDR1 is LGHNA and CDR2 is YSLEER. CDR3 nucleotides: TGCGCCAGCAGCCCTATGGGGAGTGACGGGTATGGCTACACCTTC. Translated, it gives CASSPMGSDGYGYTF.

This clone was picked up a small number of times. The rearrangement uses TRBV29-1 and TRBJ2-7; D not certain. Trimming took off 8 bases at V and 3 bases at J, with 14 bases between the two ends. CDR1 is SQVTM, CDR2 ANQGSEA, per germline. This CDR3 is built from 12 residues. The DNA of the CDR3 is TGCAGCTTTCGTACAGCAAACTACGAGCAGTACTTC. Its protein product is CSFRTANYEQYF.

The CDR3 nucleotides are TGTGCCAGCAGCCCATCGCAGGGACAAGAGACCCAGTACTTC. As protein: CASSPSQGQETQYF. The genes are TRBV9 and TRBJ2-5; the D gene is possibly TRBD1 (5 bases). V was trimmed by 4 bases and J by 2 bases, leaving 12 bases between them. The CDR3 consists of 14 residues. CDR1 SGDLS and CDR2 YYNGEE come from the germline V gene.

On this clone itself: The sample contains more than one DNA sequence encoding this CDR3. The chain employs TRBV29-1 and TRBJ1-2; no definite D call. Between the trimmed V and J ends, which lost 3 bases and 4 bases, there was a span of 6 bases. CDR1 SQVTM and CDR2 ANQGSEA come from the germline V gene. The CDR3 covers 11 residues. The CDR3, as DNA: TGCAGCGTTGAGGGAGGCTATGGCTACACCTTC. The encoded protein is CSVEGGYGYTF.

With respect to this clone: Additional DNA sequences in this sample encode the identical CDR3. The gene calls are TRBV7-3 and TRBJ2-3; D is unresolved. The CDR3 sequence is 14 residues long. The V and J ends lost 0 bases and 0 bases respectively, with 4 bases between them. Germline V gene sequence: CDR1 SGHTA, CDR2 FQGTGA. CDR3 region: CASSLTGSTDTQYF. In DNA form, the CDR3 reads TGTGCCAGCAGCTTAACGGGTAGCACAGATACGCAGTATTTT.

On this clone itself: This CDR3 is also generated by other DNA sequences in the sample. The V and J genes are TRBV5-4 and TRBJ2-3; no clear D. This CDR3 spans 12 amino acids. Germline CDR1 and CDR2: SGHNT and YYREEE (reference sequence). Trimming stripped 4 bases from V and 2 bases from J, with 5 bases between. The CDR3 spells CASSLTTDTQYF. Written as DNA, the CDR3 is TGTGCCAGCAGCCTAACCACAGATACGCAGTATTTT.

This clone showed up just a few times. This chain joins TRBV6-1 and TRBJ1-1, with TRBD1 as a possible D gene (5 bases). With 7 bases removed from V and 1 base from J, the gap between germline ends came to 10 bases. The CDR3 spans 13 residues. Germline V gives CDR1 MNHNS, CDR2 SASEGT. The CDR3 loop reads CASMGQPNTEAFF. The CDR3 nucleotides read TGTGCCAGCATGGGGCAGCCGAACACTGAAGCTTTCTTT.

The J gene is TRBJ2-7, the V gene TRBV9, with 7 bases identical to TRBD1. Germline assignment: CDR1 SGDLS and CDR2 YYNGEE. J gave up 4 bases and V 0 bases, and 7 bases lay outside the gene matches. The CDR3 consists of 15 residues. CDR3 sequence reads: CASSVVTGYLYEQYF. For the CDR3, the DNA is TGTGCCAGCAGCGTAGTGACAGGGTATCTGTACGAGCAGTACTTC.

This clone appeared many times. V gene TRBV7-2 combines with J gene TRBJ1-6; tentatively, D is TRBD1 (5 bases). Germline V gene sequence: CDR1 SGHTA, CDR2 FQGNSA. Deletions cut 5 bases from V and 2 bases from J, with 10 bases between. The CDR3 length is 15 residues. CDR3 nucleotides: TGTGCCAGCAGCGGGGGGACCCCCTATAATTCACCCCTCCACTTT. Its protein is CASSGGTPYNSPLHF.

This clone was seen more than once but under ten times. The CDR3, as DNA: TGTGCCAGCAGTTTGTACAGTAAAGATTCACCCCTCCACTTT. It encodes CASSLYSKDSPLHF. V and J are TRBV27 and TRBJ1-6; D gene unclear. The CDR3 has 14 amino acids. With 3 bases removed from V and 8 bases from J, the gap between germline ends came to 11 bases. Germline CDR1 MNHEY, CDR2 SMNVEV (reference sequence).

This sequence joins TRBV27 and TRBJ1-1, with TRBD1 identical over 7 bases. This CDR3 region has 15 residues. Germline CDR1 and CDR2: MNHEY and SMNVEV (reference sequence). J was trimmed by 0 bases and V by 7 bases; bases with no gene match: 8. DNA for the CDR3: TGTGCCAGCAAACTCGGGACAGAATTGAACACTGAAGCTTTCTTT. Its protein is CASKLGTELNTEAFF.

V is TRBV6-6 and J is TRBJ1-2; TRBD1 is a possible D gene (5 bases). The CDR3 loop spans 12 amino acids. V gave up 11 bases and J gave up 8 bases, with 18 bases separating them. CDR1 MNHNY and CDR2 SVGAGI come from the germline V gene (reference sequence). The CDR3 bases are TGTGCCTCCGAGGCCTACCGGGACGGCTACACCTTC. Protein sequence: CASEAYRDGYTF.

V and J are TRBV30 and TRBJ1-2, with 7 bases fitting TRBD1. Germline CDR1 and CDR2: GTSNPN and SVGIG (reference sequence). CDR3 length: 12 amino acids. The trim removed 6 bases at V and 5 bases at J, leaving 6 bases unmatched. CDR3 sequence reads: CACDRALYGYTF. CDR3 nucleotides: TGTGCCTGCGACAGGGCCTTATATGGCTACACCTTC. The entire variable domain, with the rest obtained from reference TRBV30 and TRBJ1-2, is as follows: SQTIHQWPATLVQPVGSPLSLECTVEGTSNPNLYWYRQAAGRGLQLLFYSVGIGQISSEVPQNLSASRPQDRQFILSSKKLLLSDSGFYLCACDRALYGYTFGSGTRLTVV.

The CDR3, as DNA: TGTGCCAGTAGTCGGACAGATGGAGGCTACACCTTC. Translated: CASSRTDGGYTF. The rearrangement uses TRBV19 and TRBJ1-2; D is perhaps TRBD1 (6 bases). CDR1 is LNHDA, CDR2 SQIVND, per germline (reference sequence). The V and J ends lost 5 bases and 8 bases respectively, with 12 bases between them. The CDR3 contains 12 residues.

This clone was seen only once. The CDR3 DNA is TGTGCCTGGAGTGTAGGCGGAACAGGGCGTTGGGAAAAACTGTTTTTT. As protein: CAWSVGGTGRWEKLFF. V usage is TRBV30 and J usage is TRBJ1-4, with D possibly TRBD1 on 6 matching bases. Germline CDR1 reads GTSNPN; CDR2 reads SVGIG (reference sequence). The CDR3 covers 16 residues. The ends were cut back, 0 bases at V and 8 bases at J, with 19 bases in the middle.

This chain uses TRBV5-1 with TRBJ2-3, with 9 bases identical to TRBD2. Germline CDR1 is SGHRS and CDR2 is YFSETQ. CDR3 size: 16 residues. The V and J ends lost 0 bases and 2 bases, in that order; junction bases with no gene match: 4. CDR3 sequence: CASSLGSGGNTDTQYF. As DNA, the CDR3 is TGCGCCAGCAGCTTGGGGAGCGGGGGGAACACAGATACGCAGTATTTT.